This T cell receptor (beta chain) was retrieved from a study of pediatric ulcerative colitis. Rectal tissue came from one to two pinch biopsies taken at colonoscopy. Concerning this clone itself: What it recognizes is unknown.

The V gene's germline CDR1 is SNHLY and CDR2 FYNNEI. V lost 2 bases and J 4 bases, leaving 15 bases between the germline ends. The length of the CDR3 is 15 residues. Sequencing was at survey level. Using immunoSEQ multiplex PCR, the repertoire was profiled, and TCRdb retains in-frame clones only, with some absent. The data show approximately 40,000 clones, around 75% seen once. Findings and caveats of the study: Substantially fewer templates came from a couple of patients' blood samples. Repertoires came from total lymphocyte DNA, not specific subsets. Clonal expansions reduced rectal repertoire diversity in acute severe colitis.

This clonotype was obtained from a boy aged 5-17 years with severe ulcerative colitis. The chain combines TRBV2 with TRBJ2-7, with a possible D match to TRBD2 (6 bases). The specimen was gut tissue. The CDR3 bases are TGTGCCAGCAGTGAACAGGGACTCCCTAGGTACGAGCAGTACTTC. It encodes CASSEQGLPRYEQYF. Supplemented by reference TRBV2 and TRBJ2-7, the full variable domain reads EPEVTQTPSHQVTQMGQEVILRCVPISNHLYFYWYRQILGQKVEFLVSFYNNEISEKSEIFDDQFSVERPDGSNFTLKIRSTKLEDSAMYFCASSEQGLPRYEQYFGPGTRLTVT.